This T cell receptor beta chain was retrieved from a study of control samples from healthy donors and cancer patients. Using immunoSEQ multiplex PCR, the repertoire was profiled, and TCRdb retains in-frame clones only, with some absent. The table has approximately 170,000 clones, around 93% seen once. The CDR3 is 15 amino acids. J gave up 5 bases and V 5 bases, and 6 bases lay outside the gene matches. Germline V CDR1 and CDR2: SEHNR, FQNEAQ (reference sequence). The clonotype comes from a woman in her fifties or sixties in good health. The chain links TRBV7-9 to TRBJ2-1, with TRBD2 matching 10 bases. Input material: blood. This chain's CDR3 is CASSPSGGAHNEQFF. CDR3 nucleotide sequence: TGTGCCAGCAGCCCCAGCGGGGGGGCCCACAATGAGCAGTTCTTC.